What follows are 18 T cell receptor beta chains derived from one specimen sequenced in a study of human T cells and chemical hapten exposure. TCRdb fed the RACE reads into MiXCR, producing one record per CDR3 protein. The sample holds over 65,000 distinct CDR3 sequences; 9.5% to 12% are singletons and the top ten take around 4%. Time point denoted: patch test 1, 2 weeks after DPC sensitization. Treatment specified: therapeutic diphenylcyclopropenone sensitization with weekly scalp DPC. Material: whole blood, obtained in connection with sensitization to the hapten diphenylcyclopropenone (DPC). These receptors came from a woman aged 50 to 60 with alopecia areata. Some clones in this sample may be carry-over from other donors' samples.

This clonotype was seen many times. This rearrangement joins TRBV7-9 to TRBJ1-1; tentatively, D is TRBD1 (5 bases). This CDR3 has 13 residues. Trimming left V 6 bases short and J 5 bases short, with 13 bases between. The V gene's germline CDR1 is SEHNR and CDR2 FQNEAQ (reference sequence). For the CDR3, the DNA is TGTGCCAGCAGGGATCAGGGAAGGACTGAAGCTTTCTTT. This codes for CASRDQGRTEAFF.

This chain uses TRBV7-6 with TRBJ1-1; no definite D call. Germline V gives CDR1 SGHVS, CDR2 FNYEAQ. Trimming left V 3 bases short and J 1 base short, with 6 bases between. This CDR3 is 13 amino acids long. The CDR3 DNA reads TGTGCCAGCAGCTTGCAGAGGAACACTGAAGCTTTCTTT. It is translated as CASSLQRNTEAFF.

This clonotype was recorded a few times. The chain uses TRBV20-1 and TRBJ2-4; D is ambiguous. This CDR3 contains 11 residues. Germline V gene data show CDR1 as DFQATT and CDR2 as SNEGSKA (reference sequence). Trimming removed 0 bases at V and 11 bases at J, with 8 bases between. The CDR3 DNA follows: TGCAGTGCTAGAGATCCGAACCTTCAGTACTTC. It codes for CSARDPNLQYF.

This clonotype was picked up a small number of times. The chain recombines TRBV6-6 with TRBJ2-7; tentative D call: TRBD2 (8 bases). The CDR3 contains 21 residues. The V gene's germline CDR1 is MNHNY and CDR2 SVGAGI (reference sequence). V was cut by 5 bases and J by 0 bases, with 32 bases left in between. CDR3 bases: TGTGCCAGCAGTACTACCCCGGGACAGAGAAGCGGGAGAGGTTTCTCCTACGAGCAGTACTTC. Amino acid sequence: CASSTTPGQRSGRGFSYEQYF.

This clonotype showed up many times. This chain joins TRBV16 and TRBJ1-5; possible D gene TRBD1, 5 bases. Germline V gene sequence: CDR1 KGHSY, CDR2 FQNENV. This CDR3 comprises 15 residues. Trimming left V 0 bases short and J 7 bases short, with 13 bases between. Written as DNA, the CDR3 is TGTGCCAGCAGCCAATCGGGGCTGGCAAGACAGCCCCAGCATTTT. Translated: CASSQSGLARQPQHF. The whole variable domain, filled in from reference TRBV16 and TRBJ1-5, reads GEEVAQTPKHLVRGEGQKAKLYCAPIKGHSYVFWYQQVLKNEFKFLISFQNENVFDETGMPKERFSAKCLPNSPCSLEIQATKLEDSAVYFCASSQSGLARQPQHFGDGTRLSIL.

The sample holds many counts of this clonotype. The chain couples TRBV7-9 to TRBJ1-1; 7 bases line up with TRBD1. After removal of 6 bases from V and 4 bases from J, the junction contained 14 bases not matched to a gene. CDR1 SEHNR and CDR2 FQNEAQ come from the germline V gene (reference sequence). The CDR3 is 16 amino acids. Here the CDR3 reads CASSFQGDLLGTEAFF. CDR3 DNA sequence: TGTGCCAGCAGTTTCCAGGGGGACCTCTTGGGCACTGAAGCTTTCTTT.

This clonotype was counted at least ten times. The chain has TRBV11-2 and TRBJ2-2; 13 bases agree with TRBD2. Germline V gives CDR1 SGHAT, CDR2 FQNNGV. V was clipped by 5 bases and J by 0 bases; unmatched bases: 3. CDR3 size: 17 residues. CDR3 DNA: TGTGCCAGCAGCCACGGGACTAGCGGGGCGAACACCGGGGAGCTGTTTTTT. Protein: CASSHGTSGANTGELFF.

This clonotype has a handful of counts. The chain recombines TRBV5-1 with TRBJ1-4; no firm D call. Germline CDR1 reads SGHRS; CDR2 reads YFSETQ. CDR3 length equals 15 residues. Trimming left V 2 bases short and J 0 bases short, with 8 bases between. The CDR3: CASSLVPATNEKLFF. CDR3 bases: TGCGCCAGCAGCTTAGTACCCGCAACTAATGAAAAACTGTTTTTT.

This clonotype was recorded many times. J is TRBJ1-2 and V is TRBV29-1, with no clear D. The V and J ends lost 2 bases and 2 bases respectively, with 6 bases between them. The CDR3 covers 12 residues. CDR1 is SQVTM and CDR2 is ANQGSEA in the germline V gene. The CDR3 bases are TGCAGCGTTGAAACCGGGAACTATGGCTACACCTTC. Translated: CSVETGNYGYTF.

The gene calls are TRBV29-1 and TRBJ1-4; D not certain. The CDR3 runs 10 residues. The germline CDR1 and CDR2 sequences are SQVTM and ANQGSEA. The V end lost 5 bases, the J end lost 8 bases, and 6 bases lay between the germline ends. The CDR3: CSVLAEKLFF. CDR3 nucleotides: TGCAGCGTTTTGGCCGAAAAACTGTTTTTT.

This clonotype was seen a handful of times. The CDR3, as DNA: TGTGCCAGCAGACCCACGCCGTTCAACTCTCAAGAGCTGTTTTTT. Protein: CASRPTPFNSQELFF. This chain joins TRBV11-2 and TRBJ2-2; no clear D gene. Germline V CDR1 and CDR2: SGHAT, FQNNGV. The CDR3 has 15 amino acids. Trimming shortened V by 6 bases and J by 11 bases, and 22 bases separated the two germline ends.

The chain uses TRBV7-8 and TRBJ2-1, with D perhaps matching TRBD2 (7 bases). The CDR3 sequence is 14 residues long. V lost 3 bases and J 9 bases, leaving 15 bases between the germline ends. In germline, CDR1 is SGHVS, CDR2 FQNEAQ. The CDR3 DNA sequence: TGTGCCAGCAGCTTGGGAGGGGGGGCAGCTGAGCAGTTCTTC. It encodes CASSLGGGAAEQFF.

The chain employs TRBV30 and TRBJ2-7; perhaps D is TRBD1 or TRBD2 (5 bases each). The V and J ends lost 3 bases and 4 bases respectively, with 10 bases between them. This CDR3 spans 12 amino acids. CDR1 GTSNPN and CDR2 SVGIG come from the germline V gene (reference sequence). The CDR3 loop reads CAWSRDRYEQYF. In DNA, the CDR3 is TGTGCCTGGAGCCGGGACCGATACGAGCAGTACTTC. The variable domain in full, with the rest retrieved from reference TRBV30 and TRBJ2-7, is SQTIHQWPATLVQPVGSPLSLECTVEGTSNPNLYWYRQAAGRGLQLLFYSVGIGQISSEVPQNLSASRPQDRQFILSSKKLLLSDSGFYLCAWSRDRYEQYFGPGTRLTVT.

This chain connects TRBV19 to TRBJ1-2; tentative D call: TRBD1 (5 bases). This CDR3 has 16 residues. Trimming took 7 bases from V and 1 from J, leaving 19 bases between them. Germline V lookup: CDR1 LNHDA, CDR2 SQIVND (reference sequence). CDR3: CASTVGMRQGNYGYTF. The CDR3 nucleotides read TGTGCCAGTACTGTTGGAATGCGGCAGGGTAACTATGGCTACACCTTC.

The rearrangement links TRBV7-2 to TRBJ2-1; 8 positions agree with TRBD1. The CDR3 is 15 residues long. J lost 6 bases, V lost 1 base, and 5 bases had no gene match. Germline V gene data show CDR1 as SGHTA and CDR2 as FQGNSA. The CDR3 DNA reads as TGTGCCAGCAGCTTAGTCCGGGACAGGATCAATGAGCAGTTCTTC. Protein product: CASSLVRDRINEQFF. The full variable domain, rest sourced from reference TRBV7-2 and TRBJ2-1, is GAGVSQSPSNKVTEKGKDVELRCDPISGHTALYWYRQSLGQGLEFLIYFQGNSAPDKSGLPSDRFSAERTGGSVSTLTIQRTQQEDSAVYLCASSLVRDRINEQFFGPGTRLTVL.

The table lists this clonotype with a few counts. CDR3 in amino acids: CASSQEALPSGGEQYF. DNA of the CDR3: TGCGCCAGCAGCCAAGAAGCACTCCCCTCTGGCGGTGAGCAGTACTTC. The rearrangement uses TRBV4-1 and TRBJ2-7; D remains unclear. This CDR3 region has 16 residues. V lost 0 bases to trimming and J lost 7 bases, with 19 bases between them. Per the germline V gene, CDR1 is MGHRA and CDR2 is YSYEKL.

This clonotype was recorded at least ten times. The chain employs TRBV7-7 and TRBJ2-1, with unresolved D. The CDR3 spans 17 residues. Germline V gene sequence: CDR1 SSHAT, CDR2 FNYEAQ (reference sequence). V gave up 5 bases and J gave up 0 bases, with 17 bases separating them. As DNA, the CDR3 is TGTGCCAGCAGCACGGGTTTAGGTCCTACCTCCTACAATGAGCAGTTCTTC. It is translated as CASSTGLGPTSYNEQFF.

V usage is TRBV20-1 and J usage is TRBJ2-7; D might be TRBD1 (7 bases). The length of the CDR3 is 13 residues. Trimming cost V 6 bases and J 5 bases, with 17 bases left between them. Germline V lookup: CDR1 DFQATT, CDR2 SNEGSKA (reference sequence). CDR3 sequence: CSAQQGPGDEQYF. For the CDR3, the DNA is TGCAGTGCCCAACAGGGGCCGGGAGACGAGCAGTACTTC.